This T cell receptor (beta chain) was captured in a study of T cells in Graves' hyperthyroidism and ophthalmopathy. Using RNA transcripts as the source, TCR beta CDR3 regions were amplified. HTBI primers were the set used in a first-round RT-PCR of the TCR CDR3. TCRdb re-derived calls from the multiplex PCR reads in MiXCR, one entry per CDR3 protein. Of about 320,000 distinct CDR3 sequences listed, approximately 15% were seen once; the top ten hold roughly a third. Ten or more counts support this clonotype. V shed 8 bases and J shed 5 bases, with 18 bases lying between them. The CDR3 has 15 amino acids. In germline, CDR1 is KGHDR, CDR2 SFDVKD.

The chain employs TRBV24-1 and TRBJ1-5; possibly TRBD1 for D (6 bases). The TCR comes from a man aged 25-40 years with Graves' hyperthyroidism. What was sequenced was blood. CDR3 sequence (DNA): TGTGCCACCACAAAATCGGCAGGGGACGATCAGCCCCAGCATTTT. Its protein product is CATTKSAGDDQPQHF.